This entry lists 31 T cell receptor beta chains sequenced from one sample in a study of cytomegalovirus exposure and HLA in healthy donors. 13 Jbeta primers and 60 Vbeta primers were used for the PCR. TCRdb keeps only in-frame clones here, not all; method: immunoSEQ multiplex PCR. The table includes about 150,000 clones, roughly 80% detected once. The sequenced material came from PBMCs. The receptors were gathered from a male donor in good health and CMV-seronegative.

V usage is TRBV7-2 and J usage is TRBJ2-7; 13 nucleotides line up with TRBD2. The CDR3 is 15 residues long. Per germline, CDR1 SGHTA and CDR2 FQGNSA. J lost 4 bases, V lost 5 bases, and 5 bases had no gene match. The CDR3 DNA follows: TGTGCCAGCAGCGGGCCGACTAGCGGGGGGTACGAGCAGTACTTC. The encoded protein is CASSGPTSGGYEQYF.

This clone was counted between two and nine times. The chain joins TRBV25-1 to TRBJ1-1; 8 nucleotides line up with TRBD1. This CDR3 region has 14 residues. Trimming took 3 bases from V and 5 from J; bases not matched to a gene: 5. The V gene's germline CDR1 is MGHDK and CDR2 SYGVNS. This CDR3 is CASSDPGTGTEAFF. Here the CDR3 DNA reads TGTGCCAGCAGTGACCCCGGGACAGGTACTGAAGCTTTCTTT.

The gene calls are TRBV7-9 and TRBJ1-4; 7 bases are shared with TRBD1. CDR1 is SEHNR and CDR2 is FQNEAQ in the germline V gene (reference sequence). The ends lost 4 bases at V and 3 bases at J; junction bases unmatched: 17. The CDR3 contains 19 residues. The CDR3 DNA reads as TGTGCCAGCAGCTCCCCATTGGGATCCCCGGGACAGCCTAATGAAAAACTGTTTTTT. Translating it yields CASSSPLGSPGQPNEKLFF.

The chain is built from TRBV2 and TRBJ2-7, with 8 bases identical to TRBD1. The ends lost 4 bases at V and 1 base at J; junction bases unmatched: 3. The CDR3 has 14 residues. CDR1 is SNHLY, CDR2 FYNNEI, per germline. CDR3 protein: CASSVGQASYEQYF. CDR3 sequence (DNA): TGTGCCAGCAGTGTGGGACAGGCTTCCTACGAGCAGTACTTC. The whole variable domain, filled in from reference TRBV2 and TRBJ2-7, reads EPEVTQTPSHQVTQMGQEVILRCVPISNHLYFYWYRQILGQKVEFLVSFYNNEISEKSEIFDDQFSVERPDGSNFTLKIRSTKLEDSAMYFCASSVGQASYEQYFGPGTRLTVT.

This clone came up once. V is TRBV7-2 and J is TRBJ2-5; 8 bases are a match to TRBD2. Germline V gene data show CDR1 as SGHTA and CDR2 as FQGNSA. The junction had 9 bases not matched to a gene; V was cut back by 5 bases and J by 7 bases. The CDR3 totals 14 residues. The CDR3 bases are TGTGCCAGCAGCACCCCGGGACTAGGAGGGACCCAGTACTTC. It yields the protein CASSTPGLGGTQYF.

This chain connects TRBV18 to TRBJ1-5, with TRBD1 as a possible D gene (5 bases). V was cut by 2 bases and J by 3 bases, with 8 bases left in between. The CDR3 runs to 14 residues. In germline, CDR1 is KGHSH, CDR2 LQKENI. Written as DNA, the CDR3 is TGTGCCAGCTCACCAGGGGCCGACAATCAGCCCCAGCATTTT. Amino acids: CASSPGADNQPQHF.

This clone has a handful of counts. This chain uses TRBV19 with TRBJ1-5; the D is unclear. V dropped 1 base and J dropped 2 bases, with 3 bases sitting between them. Germline CDR1 reads LNHDA; CDR2 reads SQIVND (reference sequence). This CDR3 spans 13 amino acids. The CDR3 reads CASSIAGNQPQHF. In DNA, the CDR3 is TGTGCCAGTAGTATAGCCGGCAATCAGCCCCAGCATTTT.

This sequence joins TRBV27 and TRBJ2-3; 7 nucleotides match TRBD1. The CDR3 extends over 15 amino acids. The V gene's germline CDR1 is MNHEY and CDR2 SMNVEV (reference sequence). V lost 7 bases, J lost 3 bases, and 10 bases stayed unmatched. The CDR3 is CASTLKWDRTDTQYF. The CDR3 coding sequence is TGTGCCAGCACCCTCAAATGGGACAGAACAGATACGCAGTATTTT.

V usage is TRBV7-8 and J usage is TRBJ1-2; 7 bases agree with TRBD1. Germline V gene sequence: CDR1 SGHVS, CDR2 FQNEAQ. The CDR3 length is 14 residues. Losses at the gene ends were 4 bases for V and 3 bases for J; bases not matched to a gene: 5. CDR3 loop: CASSSNRGHYGYTF. In DNA form, the CDR3 reads TGTGCCAGCAGCTCAAACAGGGGTCACTATGGCTACACCTTC.

The chain recombines TRBV5-1 with TRBJ1-5, with 7 bases matching TRBD1. The germline V gene has CDR1 SGHRS and CDR2 YFSETQ. The CDR3 spans 14 residues. V was clipped by 0 bases and J by 6 bases; unmatched bases: 3. CDR3 loop: CASSLAGGSQPQHF. CDR3 nucleotide sequence: TGCGCCAGCAGCTTGGCAGGGGGGAGTCAGCCCCAGCATTTT.

V and J are TRBV27 and TRBJ2-7; weak D call: TRBD1 (5 bases). This CDR3 has 14 amino acids. V was pared by 6 bases and J by 4 bases, with 16 bases between. The germline CDR1 and CDR2 sequences are MNHEY and SMNVEV (reference sequence). The DNA of the CDR3 is TGTGCCAGCAGCCGCCGGACACCTATATACGAGCAGTACTTC. Its protein is CASSRRTPIYEQYF.

This chain joins TRBV15 and TRBJ1-6; 8 bases map to TRBD1. V shed 5 bases, J shed 5 bases, and the junction held 14 bases outside the gene matches. The CDR3 contains 18 residues. In germline, CDR1 is LNHNV, CDR2 YYDKDF (reference sequence). The CDR3 here is CATSGRDRRSVHNSPLHF. In DNA form, the CDR3 reads TGTGCCACCAGCGGCCGGGACAGGAGAAGCGTCCATAATTCACCCCTCCACTTT.

The V and J genes are TRBV4-1 and TRBJ1-4; D call uncertain. V was cut by 1 base and J by 8 bases, with 8 bases left in between. There are 13 residues in the CDR3. Germline V lookup: CDR1 MGHRA, CDR2 YSYEKL. The CDR3 DNA follows: TGCGCCAGCAGCCAAGGACGGGTCGAAAAACTGTTTTTT. Amino acid sequence: CASSQGRVEKLFF.

The genes are TRBV27 and TRBJ1-1; D may be TRBD1 (6 bases). Looked up from germline, CDR1 is MNHEY and CDR2 is SMNVEV (reference sequence). V was pared by 0 bases and J by 7 bases, with 21 bases between. CDR3 length equals 17 residues. Here the CDR3 reads CASSLSRGRRPAGEAFF. The DNA for the CDR3 is TGTGCCAGCAGTTTATCGCGGGGGCGCCGGCCTGCGGGTGAAGCTTTCTTT.

The chain has TRBV7-2 and TRBJ2-7, with a tentative D call TRBD1 (6 bases). Trimming pared 5 bases from V and 5 bases from J, leaving 16 bases between. CDR3 length equals 14 residues. Germline CDR1 SGHTA, CDR2 FQGNSA. The chain's CDR3 is CASSPRTGPDEQYF. DNA for the CDR3: TGTGCCAGCAGCCCTCGAACAGGGCCCGACGAGCAGTACTTC.

DNA for the CDR3: TGCGCCAGCAGCTTGTCAGGGGACTCCTACGAGCAGTACTTC. Translated, it gives CASSLSGDSYEQYF. The genes are TRBV5-1 and TRBJ2-7; TRBD1 might be the D (6 bases). The CDR3 has 14 amino acids. V gave up 1 base and J gave up 0 bases, with 8 bases separating them. CDR1 is SGHRS, CDR2 YFSETQ, per germline.

The V and J genes are TRBV6-5 and TRBJ1-6, with unresolved D. Germline V CDR1 and CDR2: MNHEY, SVGAGI. Trimming shortened V by 6 bases and J by 0 bases, and 9 bases separated the two germline ends. The CDR3 extends over 15 amino acids. CDR3 nucleotide sequence: TGTGCCAGCAGGGCGGGAAGCTCCTATAATTCACCCCTCCACTTT. This translates into CASRAGSSYNSPLHF.

This chain links TRBV2 with TRBJ1-4; D is perhaps TRBD1 (5 bases). Germline V CDR1 and CDR2: SNHLY, FYNNEI. Trimming stripped 1 base from V and 8 bases from J, with 11 bases between. The CDR3 length is 14 residues. CDR3 in DNA: TGTGCCAGCAGTGAAGGAGGGGAGGGAGAAAAACTGTTTTTT. It is translated as CASSEGGEGEKLFF.

The J gene is TRBJ1-5, the V gene TRBV19; D is undetermined. This CDR3 has 17 amino acids. V dropped 6 bases and J dropped 1 base, with 19 bases sitting between them. In germline, CDR1 is LNHDA, CDR2 SQIVND (reference sequence). The CDR3 bases are TGTGCCAGTAGATCACTTCACCGGGTTACCAGCAATCAGCCCCAGCATTTT. It encodes CASRSLHRVTSNQPQHF. Supplemented by reference TRBV19 and TRBJ1-5, the full variable domain reads DGGITQSPKYLFRKEGQNVTLSCEQNLNHDAMYWYRQDPGQGLRLIYYSQIVNDFQKGDIAEGYSVSREKKESFPLTVTSAQKNPTAFYLCASRSLHRVTSNQPQHFGDGTRLSIL.

This clone appeared once. The chain uses TRBV7-9 and TRBJ1-1, with unresolved D. V was cut by 3 bases and J by 3 bases, with 5 bases left in between. Germline CDR1 and CDR2: SEHNR and FQNEAQ (reference sequence). This CDR3 contains 12 residues. The CDR3 bases are TGTGCCAGCAGCTTCGGGGACACTGAAGCTTTCTTT. As protein: CASSFGDTEAFF.

This sequence joins TRBV28 and TRBJ2-1, with D possibly being TRBD2 (6 bases). The CDR3 totals 13 residues. V shed 1 base and J shed 7 bases, with 8 bases lying between them. Germline assignment: CDR1 MDHEN and CDR2 SYDVKM. For the CDR3, the DNA is TGTGCCAGCAGTTTATCGGGGGAGAATGAGCAGTTCTTC. Residues: CASSLSGENEQFF.

This chain uses TRBV5-1 with TRBJ1-4; D is undetermined. The CDR3 is 16 amino acids. Germline CDR1 reads SGHRS; CDR2 reads YFSETQ. V lost 5 bases and J 2 bases, leaving 16 bases between the germline ends. CDR3 protein: CASSPLGPGTNEKLFF. CDR3 DNA sequence: TGCGCCAGCAGTCCTCTGGGCCCCGGCACTAATGAAAAACTGTTTTTT.

This chain uses TRBV2 with TRBJ1-5; D remains ambiguous. The V and J ends lost 0 bases and 6 bases respectively, with 12 bases between them. CDR1 is SNHLY and CDR2 is FYNNEI in the germline V gene. The CDR3 runs 15 residues. CDR3 nucleotides: TGTGCCAGCAGTGAAGCGCTTGCGGGGAGTCAGCCCCAGCATTTT. Translating gives CASSEALAGSQPQHF.

The genes are TRBV28 and TRBJ2-7; possible D gene TRBD1, 5 bases. The germline V gene has CDR1 MDHEN and CDR2 SYDVKM. The CDR3 contains 16 residues. V lost 5 bases, J lost 5 bases, and 22 bases lay in between. The CDR3 DNA reads TGTGCCAGCAGTCCGGCGTCCGGCAGGGATATGGACGAGCAGTACTTC. Its protein product is CASSPASGRDMDEQYF.

This clone was detected only once. The chain couples TRBV6-1 to TRBJ1-5; 7 nucleotides line up with TRBD1. CDR3 length equals 12 residues. The junction had 5 bases not matched to a gene; V was cut back by 8 bases and J by 7 bases. Germline CDR1 MNHNS, CDR2 SASEGT. The CDR3 region is CASEGARQPQHF. CDR3 nucleotides: TGTGCCAGCGAGGGGGCCCGGCAGCCCCAGCATTTT.

This sequence joins TRBV6-1 and TRBJ2-2, with 13 positions matching TRBD2. Germline CDR1 and CDR2: MNHNS and SASEGT. With 4 bases clipped from V and 1 base from J, the junction kept 0 bases outside the gene matches. The CDR3 spans 16 residues. The CDR3 DNA reads TGTGCCAGCAGTGGACTAGCGGGAGGGAACACCGGGGAGCTGTTTTTT. Translated, it gives CASSGLAGGNTGELFF.

The rearrangement uses TRBV7-2 and TRBJ2-5, with D hard to call. The assigned J gene may be wrong: the sequence end matches TRBJ2-7 better. The CDR3 length is 17 residues. The germline gives CDR1 SGHTA, CDR2 FQGNSA. The CDR3 DNA sequence: TGTGCCAGCAGCCGCAGGCCGGCCCAGACAAAATCCTACGAGCAGTACTTC. Protein product: CASSRRPAQTKSYEQYF.

This clone occurred a few times. CDR3 sequence: CASSDSRVSMGYTF. The CDR3 nucleotides are TGTGCCAGCAGCGACTCCAGGGTCTCTATGGGCTACACCTTC. The chain couples TRBV11-2 to TRBJ1-2, with TRBD1 as a possible D gene (5 bases). The V gene lost 5 bases and the J gene lost 8 bases, with 18 bases spanning the gap. The CDR3 has 14 residues. From germline, CDR1 is SGHAT and CDR2 FQNNGV.

The gene calls are TRBV5-1 and TRBJ1-1; D is undetermined. The V and J ends lost 0 bases and 2 bases respectively, with 8 bases between them. The CDR3 is made up of 14 amino acids. CDR1 and CDR2 (germline): SGHRS, YFSETQ. The chain's CDR3 is CASSLVLSNTEAFF. CDR3 DNA sequence: TGCGCCAGCAGCTTGGTTCTCAGTAACACTGAAGCTTTCTTT. The variable domain in full, with the rest retrieved from reference TRBV5-1 and TRBJ1-1, is KAGVTQTPRYLIKTRGQQVTLSCSPISGHRSVSWYQQTPGQGLQFLFEYFSETQRNKGNFPGRFSGRQFSNSRSEMNVSTLELGDSALYLCASSLVLSNTEAFFGQGTRLTVV.

The genes are TRBV30 and TRBJ2-2; tentative D call: TRBD2 (7 bases). The CDR3 is 13 residues long. Germline loops: CDR1 GTSNPN, CDR2 SVGIG (reference sequence). The V gene lost 7 bases and the J gene lost 1 base, with 10 bases spanning the gap. In DNA, the CDR3 is TGTGCCTATAGGGGGGGGAACACCGGGGAGCTGTTTTTT. Translated: CAYRGGNTGELFF.

V and J are TRBV5-6 and TRBJ2-7; D unclear. With 4 bases removed from V and 3 bases from J, the gap between germline ends came to 17 bases. From germline, CDR1 is SGHDT and CDR2 YYEEEE. This CDR3 contains 15 residues. DNA of the CDR3: TGTGCCAGCAGCGTCTCAGGTTGGTCCGGCTACGAGCAGTACTTC. This encodes CASSVSGWSGYEQYF.